This T cell receptor (beta chain) was sequenced in a study of ipilimumab plus nivolumab after autologous stem cell transplantation. Whole-study context: Both relapsed and primary refractory DLBCL were included.

This clone was found once. The same CDR3 is also encoded by other DNA sequences in this sample. Checkpoint therapy with ipilimumab 1 mg/kg began 14 to 28 days after transplant. Through week 26, nivolumab 3 mg/kg IV was given weeks 1, 4, 7, 10, then biweekly. Data came from immunoSEQ multiplex PCR; TCRdb stores just in-frame clones and leaves some out. The table includes fewer than 25,000 clones, just under 75% detected once. In germline, CDR1 is GTSNPN, CDR2 SVGIG (reference sequence). The CDR3 is 13 residues long. Trimming took off 1 base at V and 3 bases at J, with 7 bases between the two ends. The receptor was derived from a male donor with diffuse large B-cell lymphoma. This specimen consisted of PBMCs, obtained in a trial of ipilimumab plus nivolumab as post-transplant consolidation. This chain links TRBV30 with TRBJ1-5; D ambiguous. The CDR3 DNA sequence: TGTGCCTGGAGTGCGGGGTTCAATCAGCCCCAGCATTTT. Translation gives CAWSAGFNQPQHF.